These 21 T cell receptor beta chains originate from one sample sequenced in a study of OX40 agonist ivuxolimab in advanced cancers. Assay used: immunoSEQ multiplex PCR; TCRdb lists only in-frame clones, some missing. The sample carries about 77,000 clones, over 75% recorded once. Specimen: CD4+ or CD8+ T cells sorted from blood, collected in a trial of the OX40 agonist ivuxolimab. These receptors were obtained from an adult with an advanced solid tumor such as melanoma, head and neck, liver or kidney cancer.

The chain links TRBV7-2 to TRBJ1-3; D is possibly TRBD1 (6 bases). The CDR3 totals 14 residues. Looked up from germline, CDR1 is SGHTA and CDR2 is FQGNSA. V was trimmed by 6 bases and J by 2 bases, leaving 11 bases between them. CDR3 residues: CASSLQGTGNTIYF. The CDR3 bases are TGTGCCAGCAGTCTACAGGGAACTGGAAACACCATATATTTT.

The rearrangement joins TRBV11-1 to TRBJ2-5; the D gene is possibly TRBD2 (6 bases). The J call is in doubt because the DNA end fits TRBJ2-7 better. Germline V gives CDR1 SGHAT, CDR2 FQDESV (reference sequence). This CDR3 comprises 15 residues. The chain's CDR3 is CASTQTEGYSYEQYF. The CDR3, as DNA: TGTGCCAGCACCCAGACGGAGGGATACTCCTACGAGCAGTACTTC.

This CDR3 is CASSLDGRSPDTQYF. The CDR3 bases are TGTGCCAGCAGCTTAGATGGGCGCAGCCCAGATACGCAGTATTTT. The genes are TRBV7-9 and TRBJ2-3, with unresolved D. Trimming cost V 1 base and J 4 bases, with 12 bases left between them. The V gene's germline CDR1 is SEHNR and CDR2 FQNEAQ (reference sequence). The CDR3 runs 15 residues.

J is TRBJ2-7 and V is TRBV7-9; D uncertain. Germline CDR1 reads SEHNR; CDR2 reads FQNEAQ (reference sequence). The CDR3 sequence is 15 residues long. V lost 5 bases and J lost 2, with 16 bases in between. The CDR3 DNA is TGTGCCAGCAGCCCTAGAAGGCACGTGACCTACGAGCAGTACTTC. It is translated as CASSPRRHVTYEQYF.

This chain links TRBV11-3 with TRBJ2-1; possibly TRBD2 for D (5 bases). Germline assignment: CDR1 SGHNT and CDR2 YENEEA. The V gene lost 4 bases and the J gene lost 7 bases, with 11 bases spanning the gap. The length of the CDR3 is 13 residues. Here the CDR3 DNA reads TGTGCCAGCAGCTCTACTAGTTTAAATGAGCAGTTCTTC. Protein: CASSSTSLNEQFF.

The genes are TRBV6-5 and TRBJ1-2; a weak D match, TRBD1 (5 bases). The CDR3 has 14 amino acids. CDR1 and CDR2 (germline): MNHEY, SVGAGI. V lost 6 bases and J lost 2, with 13 bases in between. The CDR3 DNA reads TGTGCCAGCAGCTACGGGGGGGAGAACTATGGCTACACCTTC. Translated: CASSYGGENYGYTF.

For this clone: Other DNA variants within this sample encode the same CDR3. The chain joins TRBV10-1 to TRBJ1-3; no firm D call. V was clipped by 4 bases and J by 0 bases, with 4 bases between them. This CDR3 has 13 residues. CDR1 WNHNN and CDR2 SYGVQD come from the germline V gene (reference sequence). The CDR3 is CASSGGSGNTIYF. In nucleotides, the CDR3 is TGCGCCAGCAGTGGAGGCTCTGGAAACACCATATATTTT.

V is TRBV6-1 and J is TRBJ1-2; D remains ambiguous. With 4 bases removed from V and 1 base from J, the gap between germline ends came to 7 bases. CDR1 MNHNS and CDR2 SASEGT come from the germline V gene. The CDR3 runs 13 residues. CDR3 bases: TGTGCCAGCAGTGCCAAACTTAACTATGGCTACACCTTC. Translation gives CASSAKLNYGYTF.

This clone appeared a single time. CDR3 in DNA: TGTGCCAGCAGCCTTTCCCGGACTAGCGGCGAATATGAGCAGTTCTTC. Amino acid sequence: CASSLSRTSGEYEQFF. The chain couples TRBV7-3 to TRBJ2-1; 10 nucleotides line up with TRBD2. Per germline, CDR1 SGHTA and CDR2 FQGTGA. Trimming removed 5 bases from V and 8 bases from J; junction bases left unmatched: 12. The CDR3 covers 16 residues.

The chain combines TRBV5-1 with TRBJ2-1; D is uncertain. This CDR3 is built from 14 residues. CDR1 is SGHRS and CDR2 is YFSETQ in the germline V gene. V was pared by 1 base and J by 5 bases, with 10 bases between. The CDR3 region is CASSLNPMNNEQFF. In DNA, the CDR3 is TGCGCCAGCAGCTTGAACCCCATGAACAATGAGCAGTTCTTC.

The chain links TRBV6-6 to TRBJ1-2; D gene unclear. Germline CDR1 MNHNY, CDR2 SVGAGI (reference sequence). The CDR3 has 14 residues. Trimming pared 7 bases from V and 2 bases from J, leaving 14 bases between. CDR3 nucleotides: TGTGCCAGCACCCTCTTCCAGGCGAACTATGGCTACACCTTC. It yields the protein CASTLFQANYGYTF.

The V call is TRBV6-4, the J call TRBJ1-1, with D perhaps matching TRBD1 (6 bases). The CDR3 has 16 amino acids. The germline V and J ends were trimmed by 7 bases and 4 bases, with 22 bases remaining between them. Germline CDR1 MRHNA, CDR2 SNTAGT. CDR3: CASKEPGAEKSTEAFF. The CDR3 region has the DNA TGTGCCAGCAAAGAACCAGGGGCGGAGAAGTCCACTGAAGCTTTCTTT.

The chain recombines TRBV7-6 with TRBJ1-3; D unresolved. Germline CDR1 reads SGHVS; CDR2 reads FNYEAQ. V lost 5 bases and J lost 6, with 5 bases in between. The CDR3 is made up of 11 amino acids. The CDR3 nucleotides read TGTGCCAGCAGCCTAGAAAACACCATATATTTT. This codes for CASSLENTIYF. Full variable domain (remainder filled in from reference TRBV7-6 and TRBJ1-3): GAGVSQSPRYKVTKRGQDVALRCDPISGHVSLYWYRQALGQGPEFLTYFNYEAQQDKSGLPNDRFSAERPEGSISTLTIQRTEQRDSAMYRCASSLENTIYFGEGSWLTVV.

The chain is built from TRBV6-4 and TRBJ1-2; 8 nucleotides agree with TRBD1. The CDR3 sequence is 13 residues long. Germline assignment: CDR1 MRHNA and CDR2 SNTAGT. Unmatched junction bases numbered 1, after V lost 5 bases and J lost 2 bases. The CDR3 protein is CASSRTGNYGYTF. As DNA, the CDR3 is TGTGCCAGCAGTAGGACAGGGAACTATGGCTACACCTTC.

The V gene is TRBV6-1, the J gene TRBJ1-1; no definite D call. Germline V gene data show CDR1 as MNHNS and CDR2 as SASEGT. There are 13 residues in the CDR3. Trimming removed 2 bases from V and 0 bases from J, with 4 bases in between. This CDR3 reads CASSESMNTEAFF. The CDR3, as DNA: TGTGCCAGCAGTGAATCGATGAACACTGAAGCTTTCTTT.

Worth noting for this clone: Other DNA sequences in this sample translate to the same CDR3. The rearrangement uses TRBV11-2 and TRBJ2-7, with a tentative D call TRBD2 (7 bases). The V gene lost 3 bases and the J gene lost 0 bases, with 12 bases spanning the gap. CDR1 is SGHAT, CDR2 FQNNGV, per germline. There are 15 residues in the CDR3. The CDR3 nucleotides read TGTGCCAGCAGCTTGGACCGGGGGGCCTCCTACGAGCAGTACTTC. As protein: CASSLDRGASYEQYF.

The gene calls are TRBV12-5 and TRBJ2-2, with 12 bases that match TRBD2. CDR1 is LGHNT and CDR2 is FRNRAP in the germline V gene. This CDR3 region has 16 residues. The V and J ends lost 4 bases and 4 bases, in that order; junction bases with no gene match: 4. DNA of the CDR3: TGTGCTAGTGGTTCCGGACTAGCGGGGAGCACCGGGGAGCTGTTTTTT. It translates to CASGSGLAGSTGELFF.

In nucleotides, the CDR3 is TGTGCCAGCAGTGAAAGGTACAGGGTAGACAATGAGCAGTTCTTC. This encodes CASSERYRVDNEQFF. The chain employs TRBV6-1 and TRBJ2-1; D is possibly TRBD1 (6 bases). The CDR3 runs 15 residues. Per germline, CDR1 MNHNS and CDR2 SASEGT. Trimming removed 2 bases at V and 5 bases at J, with 13 bases between.

This clone has just one count. This sequence joins TRBV5-8 and TRBJ2-5; D gene ambiguous. Looked up from germline, CDR1 is SGHTS and CDR2 is YDEGEE. The CDR3 runs to 12 residues. The V end was cut by 4 bases, the J end by 3 bases, with 7 bases between. The CDR3: CASSRAEETQYF. The DNA for the CDR3 is TGTGCCAGCAGCAGGGCAGAAGAGACCCAGTACTTC.

The J gene is TRBJ2-1, the V gene TRBV7-6; D is undetermined. Trimming removed 5 bases at V and 5 bases at J, with 4 bases between. CDR3 length equals 11 residues. Germline V gene sequence: CDR1 SGHVS, CDR2 FNYEAQ. The CDR3 nucleotides are TGTGCCAGCAGCCTTAACAATGAGCAGTTCTTC. It codes for CASSLNNEQFF.

V gene TRBV6-5 combines with J gene TRBJ2-3, with D perhaps matching TRBD2 (6 bases). V was clipped by 6 bases and J by 6 bases, with 10 bases between them. This CDR3 comprises 12 residues. Germline V gives CDR1 MNHEY, CDR2 SVGAGI. DNA of the CDR3: TGTGCCAGCAGGGGGGGTCGGGATACGCAGTATTTT. Translation: CASRGGRDTQYF.